This TCR beta chain was identified in a study of CD8 T cells in Susac syndrome. RNA amounts of roughly 0.5 to 1 ug underwent reverse transcription with random hexamers. Multiplex PCR with immunoSEQ amplified the TCR beta CDR3 across 54 Vbeta and 13 Jbeta. A single record per CDR3 protein comes from TCRdb applying MiXCR to the immunoSEQ multiplex PCR reads. This table holds some 150,000 distinct CDR3 sequences, around 95% found once. TCR beta was sequenced from blood CD8+ and CD4+ T cells. The multiple sclerosis controls comprised treatment-naive patients whose relapsing-remitting disease was stable or active. TEMRA cells underwent FACS enrichment and CD8+ and CD4+ T cells underwent negative isolation. Trimming took off 8 bases at V and 5 bases at J, with 20 bases between the two ends. The CDR3 covers 15 residues.

The V gene is TRBV23-1, the J gene TRBJ2-3, with D possibly TRBD2 on 5 matching bases. TRBV23-1 has ORF status, its function being uncertain. This clonotype was obtained from a human donor with multiple sclerosis. The sample comprised CD8+ T cells from PBMCs. CDR3 DNA: TGCGCCAGCCCCCCAACCCAACACGCGGGAGATACGCAGTATTTT. Translating it yields CASPPTQHAGDTQYF.